The TCR beta chain described here comes from a study of radiotherapy plus CTLA-4 blockade in lung cancer (dated by TCRdb to about 2018). Notes on the research overall: Among enrolled patients, around 18% had an objective response and approximately 30% reached disease control. On the study overall, not on this receptor specifically: Increased serum interferon-beta after radiation, together with early dynamic changes in blood T cell clones, were reported to be the strongest predictors of response. After treatment with radiotherapy and ipilimumab, TCR clones that came from tumors expanded in the peripheral blood.

CDR1 and CDR2 were assigned from the germline V gene as MGHRA and YSYEKL. Between the V and J ends, shortened by 0 bases and 4 bases respectively, the junction contains 9 bases. There are 14 amino acids in the CDR3, from cysteine to phenylalanine inclusive. Only the CDR3 region is kept as DNA, spanning 42 bases read in frame from base 1. Comments on this clone: The specificity of this receptor is unknown. Base qualities are not at hand, and no much larger clone is one base apart.

In this study, focal radiation therapy paired with CTLA-4 blockade (ipilimumab) was tested in patients who had chemo-refractory metastatic non-small-cell lung cancer. Libraries came from the immunoSEQ multiplex PCR assay. TCRdb limited this immuneACCESS table to in-frame rearrangements with V and J called. A share of clones is missing; checked studies link under half to unresolved V genes, and the rest is unexplained. The sample table records some 12,000 clones; roughly 80% of these occur just once. The ten biggest clones cover 25% to 30% of the sample. The receptor was derived from a human donor with non-small cell lung cancer that progressed on radiotherapy plus ipilimumab. Recombination connected TRBV4-1 to TRBJ1-2; the best D guess is TRBD1, with 5 bases matching. Specimen: peripheral blood, collected from a patient treated with radiotherapy plus ipilimumab. The DNA sequence reads TGCGCCAGCAGCCAAGACCAGGGTGGCTATGGCTACACCTTC. Its protein reads: CASSQDQGGYGYTF.